This TCR beta chain was profiled in a study of early T cells in non-severe SARS-CoV-2 infection. TCRdb used MiXCR to reprocess the 5' RACE reads, holding one entry per CDR3 protein. The sample shows 98,000 or so distinct CDR3 sequences, 12% of them seen only once. The V end lost 7 bases, the J end lost 10 bases, and 22 bases lay between the germline ends. Germline V gene lookup returns CDR1 MNHEY and CDR2 SVGAGI. This CDR3 contains 15 residues. This clonotype has more than one count but fewer than ten. What was sequenced was whole blood. The chain employs TRBV6-5 and TRBJ1-4; D is unresolved. The TCR comes from an adult who was a healthcare worker with PCR-confirmed SARS-CoV-2 infection or an uninfected control (not recorded which). CDR3 DNA sequence: TGTGCCAGCAAAAATGAGGTGACCAGAGGTGGAAAACTGTTTTTT. Protein product: CASKNEVTRGGKLFF.